Presented here are 23 T cell receptor beta chains from one specimen sequenced in a study of T cell repertoires in cytomegalovirus infection. Antigens of these TCRs are unknown. TCRdb redid the calling of the reads with MiXCR, one entry per CDR3 protein. The data show nearly 700,000 distinct CDR3 sequences, with 30% to 35% seen just once and approximately 18% held by the top ten. The specimen comprised cultured PBMCs, sampled from culture after CMV antigen stimulation. These TCRs come from a human donor in good health (CMV status not recorded). Some clones in this sample may be carry-over from other donors' samples.

The chain is built from TRBV7-2 and TRBJ2-3; D possibly corresponds to TRBD2 (5 bases). The germline V gene encodes CDR1 SGHTA and CDR2 FQGNSA. The CDR3 is 12 amino acids. V gave up 6 bases and J gave up 6 bases, with 10 bases separating them. The CDR3 DNA reads TGTGCCAGCAGTCGGGATATGGATACGCAGTATTTT. This gives the protein CASSRDMDTQYF.

The V gene is TRBV18, the J gene TRBJ2-3; TRBD1 agrees at 11 bases. Germline values: CDR1 KGHSH, CDR2 LQKENI. The CDR3 is 14 amino acids. The V gene end was trimmed by 4 bases and the J gene end by 6 bases; junction bases not matched to a gene: 3. In nucleotides, the CDR3 is TGTGCCAGCTCACTTCGGACAGGGGGCGATACGCAGTATTTT. Protein sequence: CASSLRTGGDTQYF.

The J gene is TRBJ2-2, the V gene TRBV4-2; TRBD2 might be the D (6 bases). CDR3 length: 18 amino acids. Germline CDR1 LGHNA, CDR2 YNFKEQ. V dropped 1 base and J dropped 6 bases, with 21 bases sitting between them. CDR3 bases: TGTGCCAGCAGCCAAGTGGGTGCCCCGGGACTCACCTCCGGGGAGCTGTTTTTT. The encoded protein is CASSQVGAPGLTSGELFF.

This clonotype was detected ten times or more. This CDR3 is CASSWLAGELFF. The DNA for the CDR3 is TGTGCCAGCAGCTGGCTAGCGGGGGAGCTGTTTTTT. The gene calls are TRBV7-2 and TRBJ2-2; D possibly corresponds to TRBD2 (6 bases). The CDR3 covers 12 residues. V lost 4 bases and J 8 bases, leaving 8 bases between the germline ends. Germline loops: CDR1 SGHTA, CDR2 FQGNSA.

This clonotype was recorded many times. The chain links TRBV7-2 to TRBJ1-4; TRBD1 is a possible D gene (5 bases). Germline V gene sequence: CDR1 SGHTA, CDR2 FQGNSA. This CDR3 spans 16 amino acids. Trimming left V 0 bases short and J 4 bases short, with 12 bases between. CDR3 residues: CASSLALAGLNEKLFF. The DNA of the CDR3 is TGTGCCAGCAGCTTAGCGCTCGCAGGGCTTAATGAAAAACTGTTTTTT.

The V call is TRBV7-9, the J call TRBJ2-7; D might be TRBD1 or TRBD2, each matching 6 bases. Germline CDR1 reads SEHNR; CDR2 reads FQNEAQ (reference sequence). This CDR3 contains 14 residues. The V and J ends lost 4 bases and 2 bases respectively, with 12 bases between them. CDR3 DNA: TGTGCCAGCAGCTCGGCGGGACACACCTACGAGCAGTACTTC. This codes for CASSSAGHTYEQYF.

V usage is TRBV19 and J usage is TRBJ2-5, with 10 bases fitting TRBD2. Trimming took 6 bases from V and 5 from J; bases not matched to a gene: 9. Germline values: CDR1 LNHDA, CDR2 SQIVND (reference sequence). There are 15 residues in the CDR3. In nucleotides, the CDR3 is TGTGCCAGTAGGGTCAGCGGGGGGGCCGCGGAGACCCAGTACTTC. As protein: CASRVSGGAAETQYF.

The chain is built from TRBV27 and TRBJ1-6, with 11 positions matching TRBD1. This CDR3 region has 15 residues. From germline, CDR1 is MNHEY and CDR2 SMNVEV (reference sequence). V gave up 4 bases and J gave up 10 bases; unmatched junction bases: 6. CDR3 amino acids: CASSSGTGGWSPLHF. CDR3 coding DNA: TGTGCCAGCAGTTCGGGGACAGGGGGATGGTCACCCCTCCACTTT.

The rearrangement links TRBV11-2 to TRBJ2-3, with D unclear. The V gene's germline CDR1 is SGHAT and CDR2 FQNNGV. Trimming cost V 1 base and J 1 base, with 12 bases left between them. This CDR3 region has 16 residues. CDR3 sequence (DNA): TGTGCCAGCAGCTTAGGAACTCGCCGCCGCACAGATACGCAGTATTTT. It is translated as CASSLGTRRRTDTQYF.

This clonotype showed up just a few times. V is TRBV6-5 and J is TRBJ2-1; no firm D call. The CDR3 contains 13 residues. Germline values: CDR1 MNHEY, CDR2 SVGAGI. V was shortened by 8 bases and J by 10 bases, with 18 bases between the two germline ends. The CDR3 region has the DNA TGTGCCAGCGCCTCAGCTAGGCTGAACGAGCAGTTCTTC. It yields the protein CASASARLNEQFF.

The V call is TRBV19, the J call TRBJ2-1, with 10 bases that match TRBD2. V shed 7 bases, J shed 8 bases, and the junction held 11 bases outside the gene matches. Germline V gene data show CDR1 as LNHDA and CDR2 as SQIVND (reference sequence). The CDR3 spans 15 residues. The CDR3 here is CASTPGLAGEHEQFF. CDR3 in DNA: TGTGCCAGTACCCCCGGCCTAGCGGGAGAACATGAGCAGTTCTTC.

This chain uses TRBV14 with TRBJ2-1, with 7 bases matching TRBD2. Germline V gene lookup returns CDR1 SGHDN and CDR2 FVKESK. After removal of 5 bases from V and 5 bases from J, the junction contained 6 bases not matched to a gene. CDR3 length: 14 residues. The CDR3 sequence: CASSKKLANNEQFF. The CDR3 DNA is TGTGCCAGCAGCAAAAAACTAGCGAACAATGAGCAGTTCTTC.

The chain carries TRBV7-2 and TRBJ2-7; D tentatively reads TRBD1 or TRBD2 (5 bases each). The germline V and J ends were trimmed by 2 bases and 2 bases, with 13 bases remaining between them. The CDR3 has 15 residues. From germline, CDR1 is SGHTA and CDR2 FQGNSA. The CDR3 is CASSLSWGSPYEQYF. The CDR3 DNA reads TGTGCCAGCAGCTTATCTTGGGGGAGTCCCTACGAGCAGTACTTC. The whole variable domain, filled in from reference TRBV7-2 and TRBJ2-7, reads GAGVSQSPSNKVTEKGKDVELRCDPISGHTALYWYRQSLGQGLEFLIYFQGNSAPDKSGLPSDRFSAERTGGSVSTLTIQRTQQEDSAVYLCASSLSWGSPYEQYFGPGTRLTVT.

This clonotype was seen ten or more times. The chain combines TRBV7-6 with TRBJ2-1, with 7 positions matching TRBD2. The CDR3 extends over 21 amino acids. Germline CDR1 SGHVS, CDR2 FNYEAQ. The ends lost 1 base at V and 7 bases at J; junction bases unmatched: 25. The CDR3 DNA reads as TGTGCCAGCAGCTTAGAAGCAACGGGGTGGTTGGCGGGCACCGGGGGGAATGAGCAGTTCTTC. This sequence encodes CASSLEATGWLAGTGGNEQFF.

CDR3 region: CAVGVDVAQYF. CDR3 coding DNA: TGTGCCGTCGGGGTCGATGTGGCGCAGTATTTT. The chain has TRBV7-9 and TRBJ2-3, with D perhaps matching TRBD2 (5 bases). V was clipped by 11 bases and J by 10 bases, with 16 bases between them. Germline V gene lookup returns CDR1 SEHNR and CDR2 FQNEAQ (reference sequence). The CDR3 consists of 11 residues.

The chain employs TRBV20-1 and TRBJ2-5; TRBD1 aligns across 8 bases. The junction had 7 bases not matched to a gene; V was cut back by 5 bases and J by 5 bases. The CDR3 is 13 amino acids. Germline-derived CDR1 and CDR2 are DFQATT and SNEGSKA (reference sequence). CDR3 sequence: CSAFQGARETQYF. The CDR3 nucleotides read TGCAGTGCTTTCCAGGGGGCGCGGGAGACCCAGTACTTC.

This clonotype was observed a few times. V is TRBV2 and J is TRBJ2-1; D is perhaps TRBD1 (6 bases). Germline CDR1 SNHLY, CDR2 FYNNEI. The CDR3 runs to 14 residues. V was cut by 4 bases and J by 2 bases, with 9 bases left in between. CDR3 DNA: TGTGCCAGCAGTGTACAGGGTACCTACAATGAGCAGTTCTTC. It codes for CASSVQGTYNEQFF.

The chain has TRBV6-5 and TRBJ2-7, with 11 bases lining up with TRBD2. The V and J ends lost 5 bases and 3 bases, in that order; junction bases with no gene match: 12. This CDR3 comprises 17 residues. Germline loops: CDR1 MNHEY, CDR2 SVGAGI. CDR3 residues: CASSTASGTSGVYEQYF. The CDR3 nucleotides are TGTGCCAGCAGTACCGCATCCGGGACTAGCGGCGTCTACGAGCAGTACTTC.

The V and J genes are TRBV6-8 and TRBJ2-3; TRBD1 is a possible D gene (5 bases). This CDR3 region has 16 residues. CDR1 and CDR2 (germline): MNHGY, SAAAGT. V dropped 6 bases and J dropped 0 bases, with 16 bases sitting between them. The CDR3 sequence: CASRATRAASTDTQYF. CDR3 bases: TGTGCCAGCAGAGCGACCAGGGCCGCTAGCACAGATACGCAGTATTTT.

In this sample, this clonotype turned up many times. The rearrangement uses TRBV7-2 and TRBJ2-7, with D possibly TRBD1 on 8 matching bases. V lost 4 bases and J lost 4, with 20 bases in between. Per the germline V gene, CDR1 is SGHTA and CDR2 is FQGNSA. This CDR3 comprises 16 residues. The CDR3 DNA reads TGTGCCAGCAGCTCCGGCAGGGGGCGGGGGAGATACGAGCAGTACTTC. This sequence encodes CASSSGRGRGRYEQYF.

J is TRBJ2-3 and V is TRBV5-1; D is unresolved. Trimming pared 6 bases from V and 1 base from J, leaving 12 bases between. The germline CDR1 and CDR2 sequences are SGHRS and YFSETQ. The CDR3 sequence is 14 residues long. In DNA, the CDR3 is TGCGCCAGCACACTCTTTGTGGGCACAGATACGCAGTATTTT. As protein: CASTLFVGTDTQYF.

The J gene is TRBJ2-5, the V gene TRBV19; no clear D. CDR1 is LNHDA, CDR2 SQIVND, per germline (reference sequence). The CDR3 sequence is 14 residues long. V shed 3 bases and J shed 2 bases, with 10 bases lying between them. This CDR3 is CASSISGQQETQYF. The CDR3 DNA reads as TGTGCCAGTAGTATCTCGGGCCAGCAAGAGACCCAGTACTTC.

The rearrangement uses TRBV10-2 and TRBJ2-1, with 11 positions matching TRBD1. With V trimmed by 7 bases and J by 1 base, 6 bases remained unmatched. The CDR3 runs 16 residues. Germline lookup yields CDR1 WSHSY and CDR2 SAAADI. CDR3 sequence reads: CASNGQGAVSYNEQFF. As DNA, the CDR3 is TGCGCCAGCAACGGACAGGGGGCCGTTTCCTACAATGAGCAGTTCTTC.